The 14 T cell receptor beta chains in this list originate from one sample, sequenced in a study of beta chain features in type 1 diabetes. No antigens are known for them. Findings and caveats of the study: Significant though moderate, a shortening of TCRB CDR3s appeared in all four CD4+ subsets of Type 1 diabetes patients.

Expressed TCRB transcripts were sequenced because the isolated RNA had all been reverse transcribed beforehand. Sequencing used immunoSEQ multiplex PCR; TCRdb keeps in-frame clones, though not all of them. The table lists some 660,000 clones, around 15% of them singletons. Sequencing used naive CD4+ T cells from blood. The receptors here all came from a man between 18 and 35 years old with type 1 diabetes.

The sample holds a few counts of this clone. The rearrangement uses TRBV11-3 and TRBJ2-5, with D unclear. This CDR3 is 11 amino acids long. CDR1 is SGHNT and CDR2 is YENEEA in the germline V gene. V was shortened by 4 bases and J by 4 bases, with 4 bases between the two germline ends. The CDR3 nucleotides are TGTGCCAGCAGCTCGGGAGAGACCCAGTACTTC. Its protein product is CASSSGETQYF. The full variable domain, its missing parts supplied by reference TRBV11-3 and TRBJ2-5, is EAGVVQSPRYKIIEKKQPVAFWCNPISGHNTLYWYLQNLGQGPELLIRYENEEAVDDSQLPKDRFSAERLKGVDSTLKIQPAELGDSAVYLCASSSGETQYFGPGTRLLVL.

This clone was picked up many times. Other DNA sequences of this sample code for an identical CDR3. V gene TRBV18 combines with J gene TRBJ2-5; D ambiguous. The V gene's germline CDR1 is KGHSH and CDR2 LQKENI. The CDR3 totals 11 residues. Trimming took 5 bases from V and 1 from J, leaving 2 bases between them. The chain's CDR3 is CASSSQETQYF. CDR3 nucleotide sequence: TGTGCCAGCTCATCCCAAGAGACCCAGTACTTC.

The V and J genes are TRBV19 and TRBJ2-1, with a weak D call TRBD1 (5 bases). The CDR3 runs to 16 residues. V dropped 8 bases and J dropped 2 bases, with 19 bases sitting between them. The germline V gene has CDR1 LNHDA and CDR2 SQIVND (reference sequence). The CDR3 DNA reads TGTGCCAGTTCGCCTTACAGGTCCAGGACCTACAATGAGCAGTTCTTC. Its translation: CASSPYRSRTYNEQFF.

The V call is TRBV5-4, the J call TRBJ2-7; D may match TRBD1 or TRBD2 (6 bases each). The germline V and J ends were trimmed by 7 bases and 1 base, with 24 bases remaining between them. CDR3 length equals 17 residues. In germline, CDR1 is SGHNT, CDR2 YYREEE (reference sequence). The CDR3 coding sequence is TGTGCCAGCCGCACTATGGGGGGCAGCGCCTATTCCTACGAGCAGTACTTC. Residues: CASRTMGGSAYSYEQYF.

The chain's CDR3 is CASSSTGTGLSEQFF. CDR3 in DNA: TGTGCCAGCAGCTCGACCGGGACAGGGCTGTCTGAGCAGTTCTTC. The genes are TRBV7-9 and TRBJ2-1, with TRBD1 matching over 9 bases. V was clipped by 4 bases and J by 9 bases; unmatched bases: 10. From germline, CDR1 is SEHNR and CDR2 FQNEAQ (reference sequence). The CDR3 spans 15 residues.

This clone appeared a few times. The rearrangement uses TRBV7-2 and TRBJ2-1; 10 bases map to TRBD2. The CDR3 has 15 residues. The germline V gene has CDR1 SGHTA and CDR2 FQGNSA. V lost 4 bases, J lost 5 bases, and 5 bases stayed unmatched. The CDR3 spells CASSSRLAGNNEQFF. Here the CDR3 DNA reads TGTGCCAGCAGCTCTCGACTAGCGGGTAACAATGAGCAGTTCTTC.

The chain has TRBV28 and TRBJ1-1; D unresolved. The ends were cut back, 7 bases at V and 0 bases at J, with 18 bases in the middle. The CDR3 runs to 16 residues. Germline CDR1 MDHEN, CDR2 SYDVKM. The CDR3, as DNA: TGTGCCAGCACCCTAACACGGTGGAGGTTGAACACTGAAGCTTTCTTT. Its protein product is CASTLTRWRLNTEAFF.

Only a few counts were recorded for this clone. V and J are TRBV6-5 and TRBJ2-5, with 8 bases matching TRBD1. Germline assignment: CDR1 MNHEY and CDR2 SVGAGI. With 2 bases clipped from V and 6 bases from J, the junction kept 8 bases outside the gene matches. The CDR3 has 15 residues. The CDR3 region is CASSYGGDRSQTQYF. The CDR3 DNA sequence: TGTGCCAGCAGTTACGGTGGGGACAGGAGCCAGACCCAGTACTTC.

This chain uses TRBV7-3 with TRBJ2-2; TRBD1 agrees at 7 bases. Germline V CDR1 and CDR2: SGHTA, FQGTGA. The CDR3 consists of 15 residues. V shed 4 bases, J shed 0 bases, and the junction held 2 bases outside the gene matches. For the CDR3, the DNA is TGTGCCAGCAGCTACAGGGGCCCGAACACCGGGGAGCTGTTTTTT. It translates to CASSYRGPNTGELFF.

The V and J genes are TRBV19 and TRBJ2-5; D unclear. V was shortened by 7 bases and J by 1 base, with 10 bases between the two germline ends. The CDR3 contains 13 residues. Germline V lookup: CDR1 LNHDA, CDR2 SQIVND (reference sequence). The CDR3 DNA is TGTGCCAGTACCTTTGCTTCCCAAGAGACCCAGTACTTC. Its translation: CASTFASQETQYF.

V gene TRBV4-2 combines with J gene TRBJ1-3; no clear D. V was trimmed by 0 bases and J by 4 bases, leaving 7 bases between them. The germline V gene encodes CDR1 LGHNA and CDR2 YNFKEQ. The CDR3 totals 14 residues. The DNA of the CDR3 is TGTGCCAGCAGCCAAGAAGGGCGGGGAAACACCATATATTTT. It codes for CASSQEGRGNTIYF.

This clone was detected only a few times. This chain joins TRBV5-6 and TRBJ2-1, with D perhaps assigned TRBD1 or TRBD2 (7 bases each). V lost 2 bases and J 8 bases, leaving 14 bases between the germline ends. This CDR3 contains 14 residues. Germline lookup yields CDR1 SGHDT and CDR2 YYEEEE. CDR3 coding DNA: TGTGCCAGCAGCTTCCTTCAGGGGGGGCATGAGCAGTTCTTC. Amino acids: CASSFLQGGHEQFF.

The chain uses TRBV5-8 and TRBJ2-3; D uncertain. The V and J ends lost 0 bases and 1 base respectively, with 3 bases between them. The CDR3 is made up of 13 amino acids. Germline V gene lookup returns CDR1 SGHTS and CDR2 YDEGEE. The CDR3 DNA sequence: TGTGCCAGCAGCTTGGGGGGCACAGATACGCAGTATTTT. Amino acids: CASSLGGTDTQYF.

A few counts support this clone. The V gene is TRBV2, the J gene TRBJ2-2; no definite D call. V was clipped by 0 bases and J by 13 bases, with 6 bases between them. The germline CDR1 and CDR2 sequences are SNHLY and FYNNEI. There are 11 residues in the CDR3. The CDR3 sequence: CASSEAIRLFF. The CDR3 DNA follows: TGTGCCAGCAGTGAAGCCATACGGCTGTTTTTT.